The sequence of this T cell receptor (beta chain) was determined in a study of a mutant IDH1 vaccine in newly diagnosed glioma. Study-level information: Patients arrived already treated with radiotherapy, temozolomide, or both, most having had both.

The CDR3 extends over 15 amino acids. CDR1 MDHEN and CDR2 SYDVKM come from the germline V gene. Between the trimmed V and J ends, which lost 6 bases and 4 bases, there was a span of 18 bases. The time point was: week 11, during vaccination. The content of each vaccine dose was 300 ug of mutant IDH1 20-mer peptide, and topical imiquimod accompanied it. Remarks on this clone: As yet, its antigen is unknown.

Assay: immunoSEQ multiplex PCR; the TCRdb copy retains only in-frame clones and omits some. Of fewer than 45,000 clones in the sample, 84% are singletons; the top ten hold under 2.5%. This TCR derives from a middle-aged man with glioma. This specimen was PBMCs, taken from a glioma patient whose treatment included an IDH1 peptide vaccine. The rearrangement links TRBV28 to TRBJ1-1, with D perhaps TRBD1 (6 bases). Here the CDR3 DNA reads TGTGCCAGCAGCTCGGTCCTGGGGGCAGGCACTGAAGCTTTCTTT. Protein product: CASSSVLGAGTEAFF. Full variable domain (rest looked up from reference TRBV28 and TRBJ1-1): DVKVTQSSRYLVKRTGEKVFLECVQDMDHENMFWYRQDPGLGLRLIYFSYDVKMKEKGDIPEGYSVSREKKERFSLILESASTNQTSMYLCASSSVLGAGTEAFFGQGTRLTVV.